The source of this T cell receptor beta chain is a study of early T cells in non-severe SARS-CoV-2 infection. Study-wide points: Matching against VDJdb likely underestimated virus-specific expansions, favoring anti-spike CD8.

cDNA molecules, individually, were tagged with unique molecular identifiers. TCRdb used MiXCR to reprocess the 5' RACE reads, holding one entry per CDR3 protein. The sample contains 85,000 to 100,000 distinct CDR3 sequences, 16% of which appear only once. In the case of this clonotype: Its antigen is unknown.

The length of the CDR3 is 15 residues. Trimming took 6 bases from V and 6 from J; bases not matched to a gene: 8. Germline assignment: CDR1 DFQATT and CDR2 SNEGSKA (reference sequence). The chain joins TRBV20-1 to TRBJ2-2, with TRBD2 matching 12 bases. This TCR was recovered from an adult who was a healthcare worker with PCR-confirmed SARS-CoV-2 infection or an uninfected control (not recorded which). This specimen consisted of whole blood, obtained at baseline. CDR3 sequence: CSASGLAGGPGELFF. DNA for the CDR3: TGCAGTGCCAGCGGGCTAGCGGGAGGGCCCGGGGAGCTGTTTTTT.